These 12 T cell receptor beta chains originate from one sample sequenced in a study of blood T cells in healthy people across ages. Through a sample-barcoded 5' primer and a J-beta primer mix, a second PCR was run for roughly 6 to 12 cycles. In TCRdb, the 5' RACE reads were re-called with MiXCR into one record per CDR3 protein. The sample has around 1.5 million distinct CDR3 sequences, roughly 40% seen once; the top ten hold under 8%. Sequencing used blood. These TCRs come from a woman younger than 35 in good health.

This chain links TRBV12-3 or TRBV12-4 with TRBJ1-1; D uncertain. Trimming took 5 bases from V and 10 from J, leaving 14 bases between them. This CDR3 comprises 12 residues. CDR3 coding DNA: TGTGCCAGCAGTCCTGACCCCCTTTTAGCTTTCTTT. Protein: CASSPDPLLAFF.

The J gene is TRBJ2-7, the V gene TRBV30; D gene uncertain. The DNA end lines up better with TRBJ2-5; the J call may be wrong. The CDR3 sequence is 12 residues long. The germline CDR1 and CDR2 sequences are GTSNPN and SVGIG (reference sequence). The DNA for the CDR3 is TGTGCCTGGAGGGCAGACTGGCCGACCCAGTACTTC. Translated: CAWRADWPTQYF.

The J gene is TRBJ2-3, the V gene TRBV29-1, with 8 positions matching TRBD2. The trim removed 4 bases at V and 6 bases at J, leaving 6 bases unmatched. Germline V CDR1 and CDR2: SQVTM, ANQGSEA. This CDR3 region has 13 residues. CDR3 region: CSVVRGGSDTQYF. As DNA, the CDR3 is TGCAGCGTTGTACGGGGGGGATCGGATACGCAGTATTTT.

The chain employs TRBV29-1 and TRBJ2-5; D perhaps matches TRBD1 (5 bases). With 1 base removed from V and 4 bases from J, the gap between germline ends came to 13 bases. Germline V lookup: CDR1 SQVTM, CDR2 ANQGSEA. The CDR3 is 14 residues long. The CDR3, as DNA: TGCAGCGTTGAAGTGCAGGGTATAGGAGAGACCCAGTACTTC. This codes for CSVEVQGIGETQYF.

V is TRBV7-9 and J is TRBJ2-7; 16 bases match TRBD2. The CDR3 contains 16 residues. CDR1 SEHNR and CDR2 FQNEAQ come from the germline V gene (reference sequence). The junction had 7 bases not matched to a gene; V was cut back by 5 bases and J by 6 bases. CDR3 nucleotides: TGTGCCAGCAGCAACCAGGGACTAGCGGGAGGGAGCGAGCAGTACTTC. Its translation is CASSNQGLAGGSEQYF.

Notes on this clonotype: The junction departs from the called germline gene at one end, perhaps through a read error. The CDR3 DNA reads TGTGCCAGCAGCGTAAGTAGCGGCTACAATGAGCGGTTCTTC. Its protein is CASSVSSGYNERFF. The chain uses TRBV9 and TRBJ2-1; TRBD2 might be the D (6 bases). The CDR3 has 14 amino acids. Germline CDR1 reads SGDLS; CDR2 reads YYNGEE.

J is TRBJ2-1 and V is TRBV11-3; 8 bases fit TRBD2. The CDR3 is made up of 15 amino acids. Trimming cost V 0 bases and J 5 bases; bases outside gene matches: 3. In germline, CDR1 is SGHNT, CDR2 YENEEA. The CDR3 spells CASSLDLGLDNEQFF. Written as DNA, the CDR3 is TGTGCCAGCAGCTTAGATTTGGGACTAGACAATGAGCAGTTCTTC. The variable domain in full, completed from reference TRBV11-3 and TRBJ2-1, reads EAGVVQSPRYKIIEKKQPVAFWCNPISGHNTLYWYLQNLGQGPELLIRYENEEAVDDSQLPKDRFSAERLKGVDSTLKIQPAELGDSAVYLCASSLDLGLDNEQFFGPGTRLTVL.

The rearrangement uses TRBV4-1 and TRBJ2-1; possible D gene TRBD2, 6 bases. The J call may be in error: the DNA end matches TRBJ2-7 better. Germline CDR1 and CDR2: MGHRA and YSYEKL. The CDR3 is 17 amino acids. DNA of the CDR3: TGCGCCAGCAGCCAAGAAAGGCTAGCGACTACCTACAATGAGCAGTACTTC. It translates to CASSQERLATTYNEQYF.

The V call is TRBV7-2, the J call TRBJ1-2, with D tentatively TRBD1 (5 bases). Per the germline V gene, CDR1 is SGHTA and CDR2 is FQGNSA. V gave up 1 base and J gave up 4 bases, with 13 bases separating them. CDR3 length: 15 amino acids. The chain's CDR3 is CASSLGGPKPYGYTF. CDR3 DNA sequence: TGTGCCAGCAGCTTAGGGGGACCAAAGCCCTATGGCTACACCTTC.

CDR3 in amino acids: CASSIQGATYGYTF. CDR3 DNA sequence: TGTGCCAGCAGCATACAGGGGGCTACCTATGGCTACACCTTC. V gene TRBV2 combines with J gene TRBJ1-2; 9 nucleotides match TRBD1. After removal of 6 bases from V and 4 bases from J, the junction contained 6 bases not matched to a gene. The CDR3 is 14 residues long. Germline CDR1 reads SNHLY; CDR2 reads FYNNEI.

This clonotype came up many times. J is TRBJ1-5 and V is TRBV28; maybe TRBD1 (5 bases). V was clipped by 5 bases and J by 1 base, with 12 bases between them. Germline V CDR1 and CDR2: MDHEN, SYDVKM. The CDR3 runs 15 residues. CDR3 sequence: CASSMGGISNQPQHF. The CDR3 coding sequence is TGTGCCAGCAGTATGGGGGGTATAAGCAATCAGCCCCAGCATTTT.

This clonotype was seen a few times. This sequence joins TRBV21-1 and TRBJ2-3. TRBV21-1 is given as a pseudogene. The CDR3 has 17 residues. The CDR3 nucleotides are TGTGCCAGCAGCAAAGCTGCACTAGCGGGTAGCACAGATACGCAGTATTTT. Its translation: CASSKAALAGSTDTQYF.